This T cell receptor beta chain stems from a study of T cell repertoires in cytomegalovirus infection. The overall study: Matching HLA type, along with CMV infection, was indicated by public TCR beta signatures. Broader study findings: Using cumulative public TCR beta family frequency, the authors identified those who carried CMV together with the relevant HLA. HLA-C-restricted CMV clonotypes gave the most frequent clonotype in two of eight donors.

The germline CDR1 and CDR2 sequences are MNHEY and SMNVEV (reference sequence). The CDR3 loop spans 12 amino acids. Trimming left V 6 bases short and J 8 bases short, with 11 bases between. This clonotype was detected only a few times. As yet, its antigen is unknown. TCRdb itself ran the reads through MiXCR, one entry per CDR3 protein. The table includes hundreds of thousands of distinct CDR3 sequences, 20% to 25% detected once. Material: CD8+ T cells from PBMCs. This sequence originates from a human donor in good health (CMV status not recorded). Some clones in this sample may be carry-over from other donors' samples. The V and J genes are TRBV27 and TRBJ2-1; possible D gene TRBD1, 6 bases. The CDR3 nucleotides are TGTGCCAGCAGCCTAACAGGGTATGAGCAGTTCTTC. It yields the protein CASSLTGYEQFF.